These 10 T cell receptor beta chains came from one sample sequenced in a study of metastatic and nonmetastatic thyroid tumors. Prior to thyroid surgery, none of the patients had received any treatment. TCRdb re-processed the PCR reads through MiXCR. The sample has 85,000 to 100,000 clones; roughly 13% are singletons. The sequencing sample was made of blood. Receptor source: a female donor with papillary thyroid cancer or a benign thyroid nodule (not recorded which). Some clones in this sample may be carry-over from other donors' samples.

This clone was counted ten times or more. The V gene is TRBV7-9, the J gene TRBJ2-1, with 11 positions matching TRBD2. The V and J ends lost 2 bases and 4 bases, in that order; junction bases with no gene match: 7. The germline gives CDR1 SEHNR, CDR2 FQNEAQ (reference sequence). There are 17 residues in the CDR3. CDR3 coding DNA: TGTGCCAGCAGCTTATGGGCGACTAGCGGGAAGTACAATGAGCAGTTCTTC. Amino acids: CASSLWATSGKYNEQFF.

This clone was picked up many times. This chain links TRBV5-4 with TRBJ1-6; D is possibly TRBD1 (5 bases). The CDR3 extends over 19 amino acids. V gave up 1 base and J gave up 6 bases, with 23 bases separating them. CDR1 and CDR2 (germline): SGHNT, YYREEE (reference sequence). The CDR3 DNA follows: TGTGCCAGCAGCTTGTATGGAGGGGCGGCTTCGATTGGTAATTCACCCCTCCACTTT. Amino acids: CASSLYGGAASIGNSPLHF.

This clone was seen ten or more times. CDR3: CASSDAGVGSTPFF. Here the CDR3 DNA reads TGTGCCAGCAGTGATGCGGGAGTAGGTAGTACGCCGTTCTTC. The chain recombines TRBV2 with TRBJ2-1, with 7 positions matching TRBD2. After removal of 3 bases from V and 15 bases from J, the junction contained 14 bases not matched to a gene. The CDR3 is 14 residues long. The germline V gene has CDR1 SNHLY and CDR2 FYNNEI.

This clone was seen at least ten times. The V gene is TRBV19, the J gene TRBJ1-1, with D unclear. V gave up 3 bases and J gave up 5 bases, with 16 bases separating them. Germline V gives CDR1 LNHDA, CDR2 SQIVND (reference sequence). CDR3 length: 15 residues. This CDR3 reads CASSILQTSGTEAFF. CDR3 coding DNA: TGTGCCAGTAGTATCTTACAAACGAGTGGTACTGAAGCTTTCTTT.

CDR3 DNA sequence: TGCAGTGCTAGAATCGCGAGTGAGCAGTTCTTC. Translating gives CSARIASEQFF. The genes are TRBV20-1 and TRBJ2-1; no firm D call. Germline values: CDR1 DFQATT, CDR2 SNEGSKA (reference sequence). The CDR3 runs to 11 residues. Trimming left V 2 bases short and J 9 bases short, with 8 bases between.

The table lists this clone with many counts. The chain uses TRBV20-1 and TRBJ1-2; D is unclear. Trimming removed 5 bases at V and 4 bases at J, with 8 bases between. This CDR3 is 11 amino acids long. Per germline, CDR1 DFQATT and CDR2 SNEGSKA (reference sequence). CDR3 in DNA: TGCAGTGCTGGACCGGTCTATGGCTACACCTTC. Its translation is CSAGPVYGYTF.

This clone was counted between two and nine times. The chain uses TRBV6-5 and TRBJ2-1; D may be TRBD1 or TRBD2 (5 bases each). The ends were cut back, 0 bases at V and 7 bases at J, with 7 bases in the middle. Germline V gene data show CDR1 as MNHEY and CDR2 as SVGAGI. This CDR3 comprises 13 residues. The CDR3 protein is CASSYSRGNEQFF. The CDR3 nucleotides are TGTGCCAGCAGTTACTCGAGGGGTAATGAGCAGTTCTTC.

This clone was observed a few times. The chain has TRBV20-1 and TRBJ2-1, with TRBD2 matching over 7 bases. The V gene's germline CDR1 is DFQATT and CDR2 SNEGSKA (reference sequence). This CDR3 region has 13 residues. V was pared by 8 bases and J by 8 bases, with 12 bases of the junction left unmatched. The CDR3 DNA follows: TGCAGTCCTGAGCAGCGGGGCTCCCATGAGCAGTTCTTC. Translation: CSPEQRGSHEQFF.

There are a few counts of this clone. With a much larger clone just one base away, this may be a read error. The chain has TRBV6-2 or TRBV6-3 and TRBJ2-3; D call uncertain. V lost 8 bases and J lost 3, with 6 bases in between. The germline gives CDR1 MNHEY, CDR2 SVGEGT. The CDR3 loop spans 11 amino acids. The CDR3 loop is CASGQTDTQYF. The CDR3, as DNA: TGTGCCAGCGGTCAGACAGATACGCAGTATTTT.

This clone was detected ten times or more. This rearrangement joins TRBV6-1 to TRBJ2-7; D is possibly TRBD2 (6 bases). Per germline, CDR1 MNHNS and CDR2 SASEGT. This CDR3 spans 14 amino acids. V lost 2 bases and J lost 4, with 12 bases in between. The CDR3 nucleotides are TGTGCCAGCAGTGAATCGGGAGTAGGTTACGAGCAGTACTTC. Residues: CASSESGVGYEQYF.